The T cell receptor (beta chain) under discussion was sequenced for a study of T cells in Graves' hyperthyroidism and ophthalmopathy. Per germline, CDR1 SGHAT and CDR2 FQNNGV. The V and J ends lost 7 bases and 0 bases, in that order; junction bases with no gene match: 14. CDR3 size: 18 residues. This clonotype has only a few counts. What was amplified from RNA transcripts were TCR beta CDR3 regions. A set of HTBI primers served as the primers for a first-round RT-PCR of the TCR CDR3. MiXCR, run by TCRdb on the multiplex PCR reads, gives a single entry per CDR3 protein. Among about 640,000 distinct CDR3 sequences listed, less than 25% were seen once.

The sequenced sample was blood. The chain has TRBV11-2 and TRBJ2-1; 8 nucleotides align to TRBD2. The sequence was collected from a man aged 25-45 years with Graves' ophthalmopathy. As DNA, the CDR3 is TGTGCCAGCAACCCGGGACTAGTGATCCCCAGCTCCTACAATGAGCAGTTCTTC. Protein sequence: CASNPGLVIPSSYNEQFF. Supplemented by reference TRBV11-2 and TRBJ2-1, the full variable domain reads EAGVAQSPRYKIIEKRQSVAFWCNPISGHATLYWYQQILGQGPKLLIQFQNNGVVDDSQLPKDRFSAERLKGVDSTLKIQPAKLEDSAVYLCASNPGLVIPSSYNEQFFGPGTRLTVL.